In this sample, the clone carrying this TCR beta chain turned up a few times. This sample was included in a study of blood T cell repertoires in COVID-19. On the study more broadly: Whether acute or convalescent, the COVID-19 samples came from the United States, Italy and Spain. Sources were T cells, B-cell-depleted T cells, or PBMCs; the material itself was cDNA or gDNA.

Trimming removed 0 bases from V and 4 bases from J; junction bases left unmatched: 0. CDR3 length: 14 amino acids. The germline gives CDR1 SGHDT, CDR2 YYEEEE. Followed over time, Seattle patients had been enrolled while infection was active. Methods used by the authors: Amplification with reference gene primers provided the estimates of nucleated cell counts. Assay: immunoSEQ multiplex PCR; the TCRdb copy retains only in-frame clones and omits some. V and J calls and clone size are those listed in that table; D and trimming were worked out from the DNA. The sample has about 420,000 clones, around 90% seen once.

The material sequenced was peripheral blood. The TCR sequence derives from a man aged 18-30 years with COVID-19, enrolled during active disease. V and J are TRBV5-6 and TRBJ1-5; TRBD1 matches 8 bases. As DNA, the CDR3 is TGTGCCAGCAGCTTGGGGGACAGGAATCAGCCCCAGCATTTT. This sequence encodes CASSLGDRNQPQHF. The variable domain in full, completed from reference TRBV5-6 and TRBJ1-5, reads DAGVTQSPTHLIKTRGQQVTLRCSPKSGHDTVSWYQQALGQGPQFIFQYYEEEERQRGNFPDRFSGHQFPNYSSELNVNALLLGDSALYLCASSLGDRNQPQHFGDGTRLSIL.